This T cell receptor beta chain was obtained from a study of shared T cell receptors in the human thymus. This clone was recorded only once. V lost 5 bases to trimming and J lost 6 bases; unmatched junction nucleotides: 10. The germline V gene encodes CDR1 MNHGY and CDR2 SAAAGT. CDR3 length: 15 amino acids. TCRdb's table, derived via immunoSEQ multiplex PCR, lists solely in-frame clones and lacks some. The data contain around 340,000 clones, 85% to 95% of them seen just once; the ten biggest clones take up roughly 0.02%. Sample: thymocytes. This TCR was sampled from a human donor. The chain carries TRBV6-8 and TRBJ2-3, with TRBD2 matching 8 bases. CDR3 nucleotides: TGTGCCAGCAGTGAGAGCGGGAGATGTATTGATACGCAGTATTTT. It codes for CASSESGRCIDTQYF.